This T cell receptor (beta chain) was found in a study of T cell responses to AZD1222 COVID-19 vaccine. The CDR3 loop spans 14 amino acids. Trimming took 6 bases from V and 2 from J; bases not matched to a gene: 6. The V gene's germline CDR1 is MNHEY and CDR2 SVGAGI. As for this clone: Its antigen is still unknown.

Overall study results and limits: Baseline serostatus was positive in only a handful of AZD1222 recipients. Nearly half of spike-specific TCRs reportedly target variant regions that are unmutated in the B.1.351 and B.1.1.7 variants. Researchers took repertoire samples only after the peak T cell response had come. The donors showed a predominance of white British ancestry and of females, with possible underestimation of clonal diversity.

TCRdb's table, derived via immunoSEQ multiplex PCR, lists solely in-frame clones and lacks some. Altogether more than 110,000 clones are present, about 92% being singletons, with the ten largest covering 3.6%. Sequencing used peripheral blood, obtained 28 days after the second AZD1222 dose. This TCR came from an adult who received the AZD1222 COVID-19 vaccine. The V call is TRBV6-5, the J call TRBJ2-7; 8 bases map to TRBD1. The CDR3 DNA reads TGTGCCAGCAGACCGGGACAGGCCCCCTACGAGCAGTACTTC. Translation: CASRPGQAPYEQYF.